This T cell receptor (beta chain) was found in a study of T cells in Graves' hyperthyroidism and ophthalmopathy. Researchers amplified the TCR beta CDR3 regions from RNA transcripts. The HTBI primer set served for first-round RT-PCR of the TCR CDR3. MiXCR was run by TCRdb on the multiplex PCR reads, yielding one entry per CDR3 protein. The data contain under 500,000 distinct CDR3 sequences, roughly 13% of them seen just once; the ten biggest clones take up around 30%. V trimming: 6 bases; J trimming: 4 bases; junction bases outside the gene matches: 11. This CDR3 is built from 18 residues. The source material was blood. This clonotype was obtained from a man aged 50 to 60 with Graves' ophthalmopathy. The chain recombines TRBV12-3 or TRBV12-4 with TRBJ2-2; TRBD2 matches 13 bases. The CDR3 sequence is CASSPGLAGPSPTGELFF. CDR3 nucleotides: TGTGCCAGCAGCCCGGGACTAGCGGGACCCTCCCCCACCGGGGAGCTGTTTTTT.